This TCR beta chain was identified during a study of identifying expanded T cells in peripheral blood. Generated by immunoSEQ multiplex PCR, the TCRdb table keeps only in-frame clones and is missing some. Among around 63,000 clones listed, about 90% were seen once. Trimming removed 1 base from V and 0 bases from J, with 13 bases in between. Germline assignment: CDR1 MGHDK and CDR2 SYGVNS. The CDR3 has 18 amino acids. Sequencing was performed on blood. This chain joins TRBV25-1 and TRBJ1-6; perhaps TRBD1 as D (5 bases). The receptor was isolated from a person between 18 and 70 years old in good health. DNA for the CDR3: TGTGCCAGCAGTGAATTTCGACAGCTAAGCTCCTATAATTCACCCCTCCACTTT. It encodes CASSEFRQLSSYNSPLHF.